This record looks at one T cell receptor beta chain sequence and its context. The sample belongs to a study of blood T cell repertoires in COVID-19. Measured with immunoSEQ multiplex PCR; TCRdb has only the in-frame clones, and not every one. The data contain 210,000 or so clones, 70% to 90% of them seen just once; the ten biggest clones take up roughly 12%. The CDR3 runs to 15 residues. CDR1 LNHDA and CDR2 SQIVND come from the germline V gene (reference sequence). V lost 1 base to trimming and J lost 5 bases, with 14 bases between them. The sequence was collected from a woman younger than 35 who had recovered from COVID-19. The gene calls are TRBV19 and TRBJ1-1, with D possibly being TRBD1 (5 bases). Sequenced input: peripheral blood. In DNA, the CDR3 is TGTGCCAGTAGTATAGCCCCGATTGGGGGGACTGAAGCTTTCTTT. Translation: CASSIAPIGGTEAFF.